Listed here are 13 T cell receptor beta chains from one sample, sequenced in a study of T cells expressing NK-cell markers. TCRdb re-called the 5' RACE reads and shows each CDR3 protein once, DNA omitted. The record lists 550,000 to 600,000 distinct CDR3 sequences, of which the ten most abundant hold less than 4.5%. The source material was blood T cells: a sorted CD56 or NKG2C T cell subset, CD4+ or CD8+ T cells, or bulk PBMC T cells (not recorded which). The receptors stem from a man aged 18 to 30 in good health.

The chain links TRBV6-4 to TRBJ1-5; TCRdb designates TRBD1, a call that cannot be tested without DNA. CDR1 is MRHNA and CDR2 is SNTAGT in the germline V gene. The CDR3 totals 15 residues. CDR3 sequence: CASTAGREDNQPQHF.

CDR3 residues: CASSVHRGGVNEQYF. The gene calls are TRBV9 and TRBJ2-7; no DNA is available, so the TRBD1 call from TCRdb remains unchecked. The CDR3 has 15 amino acids. The germline gives CDR1 SGDLS, CDR2 YYNGEE.

The rearrangement links TRBV7-9 to TRBJ1-1. Germline-derived CDR1 and CDR2 are SEHNR and FQNEAQ (reference sequence). The CDR3 totals 13 residues. The CDR3 loop is CASSLGILGETFF.

This rearrangement joins TRBV12-3 or TRBV12-4 to TRBJ2-1. The CDR3 contains 12 residues. The CDR3 sequence: CATLGSYNEQFF.

The rearrangement uses TRBV15 and TRBJ2-2; without DNA, the TCRdb call of TRBD2 cannot be checked. Per the germline V gene, CDR1 is LNHNV and CDR2 is YYDKDF (reference sequence). This CDR3 has 16 residues. CDR3 loop: CATSRLAGGNTGELFF.

V usage is TRBV6-1 and J usage is TRBJ1-2; TCRdb gives TRBD1 as the D gene, but with no DNA this cannot be confirmed. The germline V gene encodes CDR1 MNHNS and CDR2 SASEGT. There are 15 residues in the CDR3. This chain's CDR3 is CASSETDNQLYGYTF.

This chain joins TRBV24-1 and TRBJ2-1. The CDR3 sequence is 15 residues long. The germline V gene has CDR1 KGHDR and CDR2 SFDVKD. CDR3 amino acids: CATSDPATFNNEQFF.

The gene calls are TRBV7-3 and TRBJ1-3. The CDR3 runs 16 residues. The germline V gene encodes CDR1 SGHTA and CDR2 FQGTGA. CDR3 loop: CASSLMGQGSGNTIYF. Complete variable domain (other parts from reference TRBV7-3 and TRBJ1-3): GAGVSQTPSNKVTEKGKYVELRCDPISGHTALYWYRQSLGQGPEFLIYFQGTGAADDSGLPNDRFFAVRPEGSVSTLKIQRTERGDSAVYLCASSLMGQGSGNTIYFGEGSWLTVV.

The chain recombines TRBV6-1 with TRBJ2-1; no DNA is available, so the TRBD1 call from TCRdb remains unchecked. CDR1 is MNHNS, CDR2 SASEGT, per germline. This CDR3 is 14 amino acids long. The CDR3 loop is CASKGFPSYNEQFF.

V gene TRBV12-3 or TRBV12-4 combines with J gene TRBJ1-1; the D call of TRBD1 rests on TCRdb alone, since no DNA is present to check it. The CDR3 has 14 amino acids. The CDR3: CAIGLTALNTEAFF.

This sequence joins TRBV12-3 or TRBV12-4 and TRBJ2-1; TCRdb proposes TRBD2, but this gene call is untestable without DNA. The CDR3 totals 13 residues. The CDR3: CASSPSGTSEQFF.

The CDR3 sequence: CASSLARSYTGELFF. V usage is TRBV5-5 and J usage is TRBJ2-2. The CDR3 extends over 15 amino acids. In germline, CDR1 is SGHKS, CDR2 YYEKEE (reference sequence).

This CDR3 is CASSSSLEQYF. V is TRBV12-3 or TRBV12-4 and J is TRBJ2-7. This CDR3 spans 11 amino acids.